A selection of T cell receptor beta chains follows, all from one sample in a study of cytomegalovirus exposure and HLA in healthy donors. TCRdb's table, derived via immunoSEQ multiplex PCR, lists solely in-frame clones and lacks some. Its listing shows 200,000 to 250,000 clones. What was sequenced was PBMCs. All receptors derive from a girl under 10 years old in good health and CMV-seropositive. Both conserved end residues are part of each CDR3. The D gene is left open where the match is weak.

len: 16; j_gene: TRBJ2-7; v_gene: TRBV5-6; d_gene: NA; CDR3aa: CASSLAGIGGHYEQYF; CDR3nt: TGTGCCAGCAGCTTAGCAGGGATCGGTGGACACTACGAGCAGTACTTC
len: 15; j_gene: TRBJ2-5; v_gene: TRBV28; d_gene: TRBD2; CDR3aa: CASSLGGRARETQYF; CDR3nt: TGTGCCAGCAGTTTAGGCGGGAGGGCAAGGGAGACCCAGTACTTC
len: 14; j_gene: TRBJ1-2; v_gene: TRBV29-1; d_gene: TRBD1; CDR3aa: CSIQDRDITYGYTF; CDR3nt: TGCAGCATCCAAGACAGGGATATCACCTATGGCTACACCTTC
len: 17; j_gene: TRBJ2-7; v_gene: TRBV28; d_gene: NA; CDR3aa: CASSFGGTVPRAYEQYF; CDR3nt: TGTGCCAGCAGTTTTGGGGGGACGGTCCCTCGTGCTTACGAGCAGTACTTC
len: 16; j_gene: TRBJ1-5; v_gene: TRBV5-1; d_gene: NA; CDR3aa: CASSLEGGPSNQPQHF; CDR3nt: TGCGCCAGCAGCTTGGAGGGGGGGCCAAGCAATCAGCCCCAGCATTTT
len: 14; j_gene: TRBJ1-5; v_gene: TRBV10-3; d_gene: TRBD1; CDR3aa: CAIRSSDRGQPQHF; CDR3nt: TGTGCCATCAGATCTTCGGACAGGGGTCAGCCCCAGCATTTT
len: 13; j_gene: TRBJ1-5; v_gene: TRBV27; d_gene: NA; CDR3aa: CASKGEGNQPQHF; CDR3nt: TGTGCCAGCAAAGGCGAGGGCAATCAGCCCCAGCATTTT
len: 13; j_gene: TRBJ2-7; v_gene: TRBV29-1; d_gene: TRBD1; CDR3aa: CSVVVGQGYEQYF; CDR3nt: TGCAGCGTTGTAGTGGGACAGGGCTACGAGCAGTACTTC
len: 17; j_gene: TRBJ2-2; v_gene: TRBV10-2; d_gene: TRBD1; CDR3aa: CASEPRGRDSNTGELFF; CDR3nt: TGCGCCAGCGAACCCAGGGGGCGGGACTCGAACACCGGGGAGCTGTTTTTT
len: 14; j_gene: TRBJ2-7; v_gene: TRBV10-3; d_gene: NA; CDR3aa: CAISDRQGGDEQYF; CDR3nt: TGTGCCATCAGTGACCGGCAGGGAGGCGACGAGCAGTACTTC
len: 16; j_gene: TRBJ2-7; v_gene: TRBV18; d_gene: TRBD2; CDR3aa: CASSPLAGVNGNEQYF; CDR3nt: TGTGCCAGCTCACCTTTAGCGGGAGTTAATGGCAACGAGCAGTACTTC
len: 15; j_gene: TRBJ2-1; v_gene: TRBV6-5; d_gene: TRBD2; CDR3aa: CASSYGASGHNEQFF; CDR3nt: TGTGCCAGCAGTTACGGGGCTAGCGGTCACAATGAGCAGTTCTTC
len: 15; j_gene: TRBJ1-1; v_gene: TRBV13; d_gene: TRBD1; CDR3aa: CASSPGDRVQTEAFF; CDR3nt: TGTGCCAGCAGCCCTGGGGACAGGGTACAGACTGAAGCTTTCTTT
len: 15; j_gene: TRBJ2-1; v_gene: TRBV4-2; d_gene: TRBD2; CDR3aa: CASSQLAGGSNEQFF; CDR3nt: TGTGCCAGCAGCCAACTAGCGGGAGGTAGTAATGAGCAGTTCTTC
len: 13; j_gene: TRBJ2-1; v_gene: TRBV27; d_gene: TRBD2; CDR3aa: CASRSGSVNEQFF; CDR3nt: TGTGCCAGCAGGAGCGGGAGTGTCAATGAGCAGTTCTTC
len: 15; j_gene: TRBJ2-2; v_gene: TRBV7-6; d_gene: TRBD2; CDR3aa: CASKLAGGPVGELFF; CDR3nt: TGTGCCAGCAAACTAGCGGGAGGGCCGGTCGGGGAGCTGTTTTTT
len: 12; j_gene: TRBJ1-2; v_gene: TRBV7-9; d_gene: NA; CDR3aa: CASSFVNYGYTF; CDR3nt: TGTGCCAGCAGCTTCGTGAACTATGGCTACACCTTC
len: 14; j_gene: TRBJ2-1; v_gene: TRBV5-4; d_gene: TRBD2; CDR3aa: CASSLVRTRGEQFF; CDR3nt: TGTGCCAGCAGCTTGGTACGGACTAGGGGTGAGCAGTTCTTC
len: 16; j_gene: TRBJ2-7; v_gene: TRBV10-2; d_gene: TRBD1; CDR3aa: CASRDRDTLARYEQYF; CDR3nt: TGCGCCAGCCGGGACAGGGACACCTTAGCCCGCTACGAGCAGTACTTC
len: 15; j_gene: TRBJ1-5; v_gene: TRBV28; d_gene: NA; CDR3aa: CASSLFPYSNQPQHF; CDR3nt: TGTGCCAGCAGTTTATTTCCGTATAGCAATCAGCCCCAGCATTTT
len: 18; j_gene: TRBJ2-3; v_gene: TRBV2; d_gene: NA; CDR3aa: CASSEPDGAGLETDTQYF; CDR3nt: TGTGCCAGCAGTGAACCGGATGGGGCGGGACTCGAAACAGATACGCAGTATTTT
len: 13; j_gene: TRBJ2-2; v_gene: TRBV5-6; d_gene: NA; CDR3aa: CASRQWELGELFF; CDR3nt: TGTGCCAGCAGACAGTGGGAGTTAGGGGAGCTGTTTTTT
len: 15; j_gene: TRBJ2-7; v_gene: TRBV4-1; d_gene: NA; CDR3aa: CASSQVRDSPYEQYF; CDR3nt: TGCGCCAGCAGCCAAGTCCGGGACTCGCCCTACGAGCAGTACTTC
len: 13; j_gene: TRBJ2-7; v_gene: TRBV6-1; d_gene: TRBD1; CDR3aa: CASERGPSYEQYF; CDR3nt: TGTGCCAGCGAAAGGGGGCCCTCCTACGAGCAGTACTTC
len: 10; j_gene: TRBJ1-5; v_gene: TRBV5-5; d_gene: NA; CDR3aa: CASSFLPQHF; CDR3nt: TGTGCCAGCAGCTTTCTGCCCCAGCATTTT
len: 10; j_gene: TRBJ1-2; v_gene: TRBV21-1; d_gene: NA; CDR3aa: CAIPPRGYTF; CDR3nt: TGTGCCATCCCTCCTCGTGGCTACACCTTC
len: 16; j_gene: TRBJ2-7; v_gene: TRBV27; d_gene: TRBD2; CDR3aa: CASSFLLAGVFREQYF; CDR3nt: TGTGCCAGCAGTTTTCTACTAGCGGGAGTATTTCGCGAGCAGTACTTC
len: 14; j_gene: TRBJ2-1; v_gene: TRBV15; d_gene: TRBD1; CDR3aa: CATSREGQGAEQFF; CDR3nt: TGTGCCACCAGCAGAGAGGGACAGGGGGCTGAGCAGTTCTTC
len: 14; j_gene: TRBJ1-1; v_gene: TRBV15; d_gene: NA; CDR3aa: CATSRDRGGTEAFF; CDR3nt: TGTGCCACCAGCAGAGATCGGGGGGGGACTGAAGCTTTCTTT
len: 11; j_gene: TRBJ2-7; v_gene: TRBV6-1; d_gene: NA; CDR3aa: CASSEDIEQYF; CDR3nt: TGTGCCAGCAGTGAAGATATCGAGCAGTACTTC
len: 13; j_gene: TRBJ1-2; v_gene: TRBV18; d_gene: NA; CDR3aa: CASSPRVDYGYTF; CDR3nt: TGTGCCAGCTCACCGCGGGTTGACTATGGCTACACCTTC
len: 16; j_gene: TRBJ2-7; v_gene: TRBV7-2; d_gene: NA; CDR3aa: CASSLWSGLLPREQYF; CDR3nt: TGTGCCAGCAGCTTATGGTCGGGACTCCTACCCCGGGAGCAGTACTTC
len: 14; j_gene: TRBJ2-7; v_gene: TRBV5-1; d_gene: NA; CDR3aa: CASSSAPGGYEQYF; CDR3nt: TGCGCCAGCAGCTCGGCGCCAGGTGGATACGAGCAGTACTTC
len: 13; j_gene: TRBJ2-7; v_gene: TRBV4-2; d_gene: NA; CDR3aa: CASSQGRQDEQYF; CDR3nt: TGTGCCAGCAGCCAAGGTAGGCAGGACGAGCAGTACTTC
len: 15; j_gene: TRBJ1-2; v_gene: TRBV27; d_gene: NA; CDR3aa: CASSLSAGGNYGYTF; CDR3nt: TGTGCCAGCAGTTTATCCGCGGGTGGCAACTATGGCTACACCTTC
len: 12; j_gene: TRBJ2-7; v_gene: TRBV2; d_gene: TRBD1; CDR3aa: CASKTGAYEQYF; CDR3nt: TGTGCCAGCAAGACAGGGGCCTACGAGCAGTACTTC